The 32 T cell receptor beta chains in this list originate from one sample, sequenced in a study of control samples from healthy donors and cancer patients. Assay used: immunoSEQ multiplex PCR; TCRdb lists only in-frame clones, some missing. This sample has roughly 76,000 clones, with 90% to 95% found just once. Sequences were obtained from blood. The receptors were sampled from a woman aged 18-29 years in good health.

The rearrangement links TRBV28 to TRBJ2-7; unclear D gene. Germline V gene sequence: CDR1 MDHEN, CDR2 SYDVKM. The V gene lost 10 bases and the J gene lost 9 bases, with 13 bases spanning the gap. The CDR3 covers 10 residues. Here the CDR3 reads CATLPDGQYF. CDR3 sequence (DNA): TGTGCCACCTTGCCGGACGGGCAGTACTTC.

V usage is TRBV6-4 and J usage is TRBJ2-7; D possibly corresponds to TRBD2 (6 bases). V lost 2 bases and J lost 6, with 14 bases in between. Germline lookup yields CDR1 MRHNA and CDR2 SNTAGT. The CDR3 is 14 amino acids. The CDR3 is CASSDGGTASEQYF. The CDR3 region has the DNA TGTGCCAGCAGTGACGGGGGGACTGCCAGCGAGCAGTACTTC.

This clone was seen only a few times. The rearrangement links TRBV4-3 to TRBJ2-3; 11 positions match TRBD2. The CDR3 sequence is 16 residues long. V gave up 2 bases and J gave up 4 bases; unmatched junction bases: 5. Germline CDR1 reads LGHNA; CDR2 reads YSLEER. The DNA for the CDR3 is TGCGCCAGCAGCCAAAATATAGCGGGGGGGGCAGATACGCAGTATTTT. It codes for CASSQNIAGGADTQYF.

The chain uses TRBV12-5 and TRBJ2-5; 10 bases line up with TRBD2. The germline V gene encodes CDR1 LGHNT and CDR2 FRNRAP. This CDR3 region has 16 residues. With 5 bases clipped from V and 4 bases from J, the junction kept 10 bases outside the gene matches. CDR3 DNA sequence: TGTGCTAGTGGTCCTGGCTCTAGCGGGGGCTCAGAGACCCAGTACTTC. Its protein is CASGPGSSGGSETQYF.

This chain's CDR3 is CASRSPGTSNYGYTF. For the CDR3, the DNA is TGTGCCAGCAGATCCCCCGGGACATCGAACTATGGCTACACCTTC. The chain carries TRBV27 and TRBJ1-2; maybe TRBD1 (6 bases). The V end was cut by 6 bases, the J end by 2 bases, with 16 bases between. The CDR3 length is 15 residues. The germline V gene has CDR1 MNHEY and CDR2 SMNVEV (reference sequence).

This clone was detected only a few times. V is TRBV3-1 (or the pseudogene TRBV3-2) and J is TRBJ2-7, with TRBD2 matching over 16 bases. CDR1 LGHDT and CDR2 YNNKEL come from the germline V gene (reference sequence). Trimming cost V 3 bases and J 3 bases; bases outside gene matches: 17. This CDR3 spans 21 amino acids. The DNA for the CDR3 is TGTGCCAGCAGCCAGTGGGGACTAGCGGGGGGGCTTTTCTCTTCTAACTACGAGCAGTACTTC. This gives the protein CASSQWGLAGGLFSSNYEQYF.

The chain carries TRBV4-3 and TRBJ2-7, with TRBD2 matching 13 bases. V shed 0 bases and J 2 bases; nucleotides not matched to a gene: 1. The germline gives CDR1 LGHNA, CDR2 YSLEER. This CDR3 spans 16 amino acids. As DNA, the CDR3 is TGCGCCAGCAGCCAAGACGGACTAGCGGGGGCCTACGAGCAGTACTTC. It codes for CASSQDGLAGAYEQYF.

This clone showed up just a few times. This CDR3 reads CASSVSYRNMNTEAFF. In DNA form, the CDR3 reads TGTGCCAGCAGCGTGAGTTATCGGAATATGAACACTGAAGCTTTCTTT. V gene TRBV9 combines with J gene TRBJ1-1, with D uncertain. Germline CDR1 SGDLS, CDR2 YYNGEE. CDR3 length equals 16 residues. Trimming took off 2 bases at V and 0 bases at J, with 14 bases between the two ends. The full variable domain, in which reference TRBV9 and TRBJ1-1 provide the parts outside the CDR3, is DSGVTQTPKHLITATGQRVTLRCSPRSGDLSVYWYQQSLDQGLQFLIQYYNGEERAKGNILERFSAQQFPDLHSELNLSSLELGDSALYFCASSVSYRNMNTEAFFGQGTRLTVV.

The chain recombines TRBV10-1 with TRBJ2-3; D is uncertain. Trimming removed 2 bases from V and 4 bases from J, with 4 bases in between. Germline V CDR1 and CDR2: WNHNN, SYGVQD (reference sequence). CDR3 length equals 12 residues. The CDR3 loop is CASSEVADTQYF. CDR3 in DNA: TGCGCCAGCAGTGAGGTGGCAGATACGCAGTATTTT.

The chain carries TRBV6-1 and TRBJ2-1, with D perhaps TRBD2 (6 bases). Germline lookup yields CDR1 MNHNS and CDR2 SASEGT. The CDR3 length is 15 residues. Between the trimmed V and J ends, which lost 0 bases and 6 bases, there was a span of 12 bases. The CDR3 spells CASSEASGTLNEQFF. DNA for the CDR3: TGTGCCAGCAGTGAAGCTTCGGGGACTCTCAATGAGCAGTTCTTC.

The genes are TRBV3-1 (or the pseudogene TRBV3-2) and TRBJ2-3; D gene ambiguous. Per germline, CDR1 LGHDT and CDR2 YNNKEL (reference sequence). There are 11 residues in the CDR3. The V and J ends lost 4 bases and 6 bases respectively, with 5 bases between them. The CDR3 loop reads CASSPGDTQYF. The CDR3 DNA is TGTGCCAGCAGCCCTGGGGATACGCAGTATTTT.

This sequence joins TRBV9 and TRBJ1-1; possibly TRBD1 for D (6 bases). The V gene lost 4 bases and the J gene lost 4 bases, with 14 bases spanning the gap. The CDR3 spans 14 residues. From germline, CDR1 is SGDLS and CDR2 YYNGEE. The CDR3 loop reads CASSSGLGGTEAFF. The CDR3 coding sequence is TGTGCCAGCAGCTCGGGCCTAGGGGGCACTGAAGCTTTCTTT.

The CDR3 DNA is TGTGCCAGCAGTCGACAGGGTATCGGGGACACTGAAGCTTTCTTT. The encoded protein is CASSRQGIGDTEAFF. The chain combines TRBV28 with TRBJ1-1; 7 bases agree with TRBD1. This CDR3 contains 15 residues. With 5 bases clipped from V and 3 bases from J, the junction kept 9 bases outside the gene matches. The germline CDR1 and CDR2 sequences are MDHEN and SYDVKM.

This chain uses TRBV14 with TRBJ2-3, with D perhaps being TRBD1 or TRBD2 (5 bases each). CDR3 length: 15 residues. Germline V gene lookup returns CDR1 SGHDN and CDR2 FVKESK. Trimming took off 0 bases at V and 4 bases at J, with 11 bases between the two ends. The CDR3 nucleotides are TGTGCCAGCAGCCAAGAGCGTAGGGGAGCAGATACGCAGTATTTT. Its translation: CASSQERRGADTQYF.

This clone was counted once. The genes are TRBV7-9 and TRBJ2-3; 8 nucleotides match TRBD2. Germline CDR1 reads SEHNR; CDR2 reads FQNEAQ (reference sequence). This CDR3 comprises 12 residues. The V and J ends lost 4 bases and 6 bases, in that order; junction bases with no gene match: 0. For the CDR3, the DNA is TGTGCCAGCAGCTCTAGCGGGGATACGCAGTATTTT. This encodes CASSSSGDTQYF.

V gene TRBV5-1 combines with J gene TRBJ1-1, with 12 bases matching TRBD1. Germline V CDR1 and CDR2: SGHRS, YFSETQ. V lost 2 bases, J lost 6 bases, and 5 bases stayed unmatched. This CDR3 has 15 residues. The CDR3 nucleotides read TGCGCCAGCAGCTTCCCGGGACAGGGGGCGGCTGAAGCTTTCTTT. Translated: CASSFPGQGAAEAFF.

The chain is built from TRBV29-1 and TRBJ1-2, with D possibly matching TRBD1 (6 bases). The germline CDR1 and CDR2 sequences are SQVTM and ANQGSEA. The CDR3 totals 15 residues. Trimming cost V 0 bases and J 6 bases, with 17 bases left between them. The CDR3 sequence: CSVEESRGSVHGYTF. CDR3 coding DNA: TGCAGCGTTGAAGAATCGAGGGGGTCGGTTCATGGCTACACCTTC.

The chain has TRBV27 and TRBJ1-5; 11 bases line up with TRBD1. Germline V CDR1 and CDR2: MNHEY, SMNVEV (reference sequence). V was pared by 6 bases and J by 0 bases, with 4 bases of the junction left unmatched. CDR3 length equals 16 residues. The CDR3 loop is CASRDRGRGSNQPQHF. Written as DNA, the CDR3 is TGTGCCAGCAGGGACAGGGGGCGGGGTAGCAATCAGCCCCAGCATTTT.

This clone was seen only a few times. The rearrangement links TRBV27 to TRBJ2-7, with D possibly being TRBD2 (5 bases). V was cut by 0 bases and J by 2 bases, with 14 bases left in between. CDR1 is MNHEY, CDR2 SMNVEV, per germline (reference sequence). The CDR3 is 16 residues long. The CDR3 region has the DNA TGTGCCAGCAGTTTATCACGAGAGGGCATCCCCTACGAGCAGTACTTC. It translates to CASSLSREGIPYEQYF.

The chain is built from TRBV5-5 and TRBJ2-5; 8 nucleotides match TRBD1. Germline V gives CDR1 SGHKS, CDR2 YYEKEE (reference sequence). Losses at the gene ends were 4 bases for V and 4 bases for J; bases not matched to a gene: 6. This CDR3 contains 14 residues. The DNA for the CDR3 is TGTGCCAGCAGCATAATCGGACAGGGAGAGACCCAGTACTTC. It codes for CASSIIGQGETQYF.

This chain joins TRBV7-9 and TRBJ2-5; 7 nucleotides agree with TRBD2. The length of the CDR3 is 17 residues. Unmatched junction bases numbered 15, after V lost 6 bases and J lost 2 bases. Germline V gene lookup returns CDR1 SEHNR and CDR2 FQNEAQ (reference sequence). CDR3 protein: CASSGKLRELGQETQYF. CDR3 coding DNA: TGTGCCAGCAGTGGAAAATTGCGGGAGCTGGGGCAAGAGACCCAGTACTTC.

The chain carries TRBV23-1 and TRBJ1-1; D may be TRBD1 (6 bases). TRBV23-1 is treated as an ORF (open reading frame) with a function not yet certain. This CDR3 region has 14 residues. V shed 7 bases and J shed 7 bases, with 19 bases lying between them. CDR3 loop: CASNGNQGFGEAFF. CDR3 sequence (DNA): TGCGCCAGCAACGGGAACCAGGGGTTCGGTGAAGCTTTCTTT.

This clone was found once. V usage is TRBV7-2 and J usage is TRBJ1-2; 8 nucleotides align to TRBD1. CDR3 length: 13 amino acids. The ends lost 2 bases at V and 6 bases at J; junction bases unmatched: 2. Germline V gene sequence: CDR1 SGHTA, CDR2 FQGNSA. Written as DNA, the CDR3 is TGTGCCAGCAGCTTATCGACAGGGGATGGCTACACCTTC. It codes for CASSLSTGDGYTF.

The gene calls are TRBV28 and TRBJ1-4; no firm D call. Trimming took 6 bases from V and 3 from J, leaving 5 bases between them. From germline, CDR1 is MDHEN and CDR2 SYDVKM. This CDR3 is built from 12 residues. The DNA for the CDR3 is TGTGCCAGCAGGGTATCTAATGAAAAACTGTTTTTT. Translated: CASRVSNEKLFF. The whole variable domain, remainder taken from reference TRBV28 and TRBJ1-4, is DVKVTQSSRYLVKRTGEKVFLECVQDMDHENMFWYRQDPGLGLRLIYFSYDVKMKEKGDIPEGYSVSREKKERFSLILESASTNQTSMYLCASRVSNEKLFFGSGTQLSVL.

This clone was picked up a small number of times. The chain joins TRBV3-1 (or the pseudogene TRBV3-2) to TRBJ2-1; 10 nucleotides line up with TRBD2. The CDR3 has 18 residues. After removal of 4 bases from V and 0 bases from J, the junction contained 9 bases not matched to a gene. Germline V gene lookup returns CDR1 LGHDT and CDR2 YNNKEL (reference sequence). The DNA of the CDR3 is TGTGCCAGCAGCCGACTAGCGGGTAGATCGCCCTCCTACAATGAGCAGTTCTTC. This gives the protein CASSRLAGRSPSYNEQFF.

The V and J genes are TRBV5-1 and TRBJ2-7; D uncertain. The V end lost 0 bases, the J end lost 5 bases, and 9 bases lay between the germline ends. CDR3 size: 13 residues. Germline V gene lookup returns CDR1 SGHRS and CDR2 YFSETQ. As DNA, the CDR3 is TGCGCCAGCAGCTTGGTGGTGGGGAACGAGCAGTACTTC. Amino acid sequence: CASSLVVGNEQYF.

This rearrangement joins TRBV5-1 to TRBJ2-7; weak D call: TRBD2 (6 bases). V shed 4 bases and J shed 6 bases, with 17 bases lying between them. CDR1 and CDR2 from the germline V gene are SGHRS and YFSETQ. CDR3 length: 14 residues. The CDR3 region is CASSPSVGGTEQYF. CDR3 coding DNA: TGCGCCAGCAGCCCGTCGGTAGGCGGGACCGAGCAGTACTTC.

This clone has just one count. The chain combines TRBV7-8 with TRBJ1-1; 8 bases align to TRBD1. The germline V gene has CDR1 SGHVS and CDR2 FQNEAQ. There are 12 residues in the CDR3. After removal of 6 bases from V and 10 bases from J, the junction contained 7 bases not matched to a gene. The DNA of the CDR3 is TGTGCCAGCAGGCCCCCTCAGGGGGCAGCTTTCTTT. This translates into CASRPPQGAAFF.

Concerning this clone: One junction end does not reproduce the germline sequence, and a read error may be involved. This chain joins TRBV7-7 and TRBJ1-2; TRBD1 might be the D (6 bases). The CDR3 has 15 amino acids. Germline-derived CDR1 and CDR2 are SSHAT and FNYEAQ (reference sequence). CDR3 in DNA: TGTGCTAGCAGCTTAGCAGGGGCAGGTCAATGTGGCTACACCTTC. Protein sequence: CASSLAGAGQCGYTF. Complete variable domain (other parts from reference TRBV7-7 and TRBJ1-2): GAGVSQSPRYKVTKRGQDVTLRCDPISSHATLYWYQQALGQGPEFLTYFNYEAQPDKSGLPSDRFSAERPEGSISTLTIQRTEQRDSAMYRCASSLAGAGQCGYTFGSGTRLTVV.

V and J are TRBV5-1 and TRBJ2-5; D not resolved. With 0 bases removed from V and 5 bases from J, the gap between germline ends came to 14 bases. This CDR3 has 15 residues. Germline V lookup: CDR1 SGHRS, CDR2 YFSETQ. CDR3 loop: CASSLDAAVGETQYF. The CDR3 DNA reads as TGCGCCAGCAGCTTGGACGCTGCTGTTGGTGAGACCCAGTACTTC.

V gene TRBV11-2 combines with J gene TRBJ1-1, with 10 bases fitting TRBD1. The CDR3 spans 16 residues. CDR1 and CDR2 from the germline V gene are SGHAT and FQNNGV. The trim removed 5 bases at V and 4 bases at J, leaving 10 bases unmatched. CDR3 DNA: TGTGCCAGCAGCCTGACCACCGGGACAGGGGTCACTGAAGCTTTCTTT. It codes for CASSLTTGTGVTEAFF.

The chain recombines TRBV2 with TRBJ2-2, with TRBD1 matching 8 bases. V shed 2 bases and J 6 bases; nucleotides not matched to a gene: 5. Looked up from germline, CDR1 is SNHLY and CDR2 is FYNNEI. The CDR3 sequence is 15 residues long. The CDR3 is CASSEQGAQAGELFF. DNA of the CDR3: TGTGCCAGCAGTGAACAGGGGGCGCAGGCCGGGGAGCTGTTTTTT. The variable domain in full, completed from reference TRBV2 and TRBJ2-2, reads EPEVTQTPSHQVTQMGQEVILRCVPISNHLYFYWYRQILGQKVEFLVSFYNNEISEKSEIFDDQFSVERPDGSNFTLKIRSTKLEDSAMYFCASSEQGAQAGELFFGEGSRLTVL.